This T cell receptor (beta chain) was observed in a study of identical twins. Study-wide findings and caveats: Out-of-frame alpha sequences common to twins exhibited an excess of low generation probability.

Via MiXCR, TCRdb re-called the 5' RACE reads, giving one row per CDR3 protein. The profile shows 470,000 or so distinct CDR3 sequences, more than 20% of them singletons. Concerning this clonotype itself: Its antigen is still unknown.

These data were also filed under a second study, of T cells expressing NK-cell markers. That source adds: Out of eight donors sequenced, seven tested HCMV-seropositive and the remaining one seronegative. In several experiments, sorting was restricted to alpha-beta TCR T cells by an anti-gamma-delta TCR antibody.

What was sequenced was CD4+ T cells sorted from blood. This receptor was obtained from a woman aged 18-29 years in good health.

The CDR3 here is CSASREPPTVSYEQYF. For the CDR3, the DNA is TGCAGTGCTAGTCGGGAGCCACCGACCGTTTCCTACGAGCAGTACTTC. This sequence joins TRBV20-1 and TRBJ2-7; TRBD2 might be the D (6 bases). Per the germline V gene, CDR1 is DFQATT and CDR2 is SNEGSKA (reference sequence). The V gene lost 3 bases and the J gene lost 1 base, with 19 bases spanning the gap. The CDR3 runs 16 residues.